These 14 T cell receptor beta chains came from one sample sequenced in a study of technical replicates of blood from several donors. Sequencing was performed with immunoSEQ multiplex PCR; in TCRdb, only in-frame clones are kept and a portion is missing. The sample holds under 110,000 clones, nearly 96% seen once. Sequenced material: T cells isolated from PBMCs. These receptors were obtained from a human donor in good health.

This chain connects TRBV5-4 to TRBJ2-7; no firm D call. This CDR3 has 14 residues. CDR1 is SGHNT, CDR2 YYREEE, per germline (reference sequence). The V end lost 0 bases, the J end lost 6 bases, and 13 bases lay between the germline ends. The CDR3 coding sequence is TGTGCCAGCAGCTTGGTGGGTAGCCGCGGCGAGCAGTACTTC. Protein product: CASSLVGSRGEQYF.

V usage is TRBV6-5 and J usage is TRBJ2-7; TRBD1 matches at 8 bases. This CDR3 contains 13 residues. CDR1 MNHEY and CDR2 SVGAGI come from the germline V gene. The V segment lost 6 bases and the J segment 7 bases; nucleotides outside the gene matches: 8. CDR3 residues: CASRMQGAREQYF. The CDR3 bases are TGTGCCAGCAGGATGCAGGGGGCGCGTGAGCAGTACTTC.

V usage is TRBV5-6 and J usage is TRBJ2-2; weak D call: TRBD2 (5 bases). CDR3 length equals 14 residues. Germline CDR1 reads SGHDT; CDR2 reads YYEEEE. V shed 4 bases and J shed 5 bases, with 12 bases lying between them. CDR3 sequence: CASSPPPGTGELFF. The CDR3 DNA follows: TGTGCCAGCAGCCCCCCTCCGGGAACCGGGGAGCTGTTTTTT.

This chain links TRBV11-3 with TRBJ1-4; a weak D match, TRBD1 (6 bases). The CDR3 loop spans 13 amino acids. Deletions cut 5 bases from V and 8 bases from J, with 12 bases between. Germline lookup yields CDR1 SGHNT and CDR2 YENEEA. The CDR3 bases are TGTGCCAGCAGCCGAGGGGGGGCGGAAAAACTGTTTTTT. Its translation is CASSRGGAEKLFF.

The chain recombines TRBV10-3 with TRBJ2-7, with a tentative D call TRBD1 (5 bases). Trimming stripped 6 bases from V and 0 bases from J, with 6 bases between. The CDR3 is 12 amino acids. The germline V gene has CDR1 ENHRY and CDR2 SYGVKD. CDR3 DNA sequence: TGTGCCATCAGGGACAACTCCTACGAGCAGTACTTC. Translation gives CAIRDNSYEQYF.

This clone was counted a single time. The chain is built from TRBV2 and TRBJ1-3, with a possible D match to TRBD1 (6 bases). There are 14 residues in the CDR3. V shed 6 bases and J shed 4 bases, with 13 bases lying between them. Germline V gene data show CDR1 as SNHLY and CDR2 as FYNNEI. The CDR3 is CASRPQGPGNTIYF. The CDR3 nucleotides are TGTGCCAGCAGGCCACAGGGTCCGGGAAACACCATATATTTT. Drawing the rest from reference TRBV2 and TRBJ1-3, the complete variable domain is EPEVTQTPSHQVTQMGQEVILRCVPISNHLYFYWYRQILGQKVEFLVSFYNNEISEKSEIFDDQFSVERPDGSNFTLKIRSTKLEDSAMYFCASRPQGPGNTIYFGEGSWLTVV.

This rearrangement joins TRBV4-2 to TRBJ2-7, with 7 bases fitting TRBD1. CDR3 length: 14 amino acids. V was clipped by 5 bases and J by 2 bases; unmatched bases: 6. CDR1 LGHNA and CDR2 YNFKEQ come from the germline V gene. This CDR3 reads CASSSGQVTYEQYF. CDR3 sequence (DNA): TGTGCCAGCAGCTCAGGACAGGTTACCTACGAGCAGTACTTC.

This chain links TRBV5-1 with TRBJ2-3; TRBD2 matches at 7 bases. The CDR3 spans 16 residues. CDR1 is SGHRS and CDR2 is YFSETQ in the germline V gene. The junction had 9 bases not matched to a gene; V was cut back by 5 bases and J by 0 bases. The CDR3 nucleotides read TGCGCCAGCAGTCGGCGGGGAGGGGTTAGCACAGATACGCAGTATTTT. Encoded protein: CASSRRGGVSTDTQYF.

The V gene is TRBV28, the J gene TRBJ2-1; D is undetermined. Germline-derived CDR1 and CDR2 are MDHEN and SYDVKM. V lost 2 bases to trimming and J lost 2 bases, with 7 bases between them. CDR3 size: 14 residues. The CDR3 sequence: CASSLTGPYNEQFF. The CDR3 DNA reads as TGTGCCAGCAGTTTAACGGGTCCCTACAATGAGCAGTTCTTC.

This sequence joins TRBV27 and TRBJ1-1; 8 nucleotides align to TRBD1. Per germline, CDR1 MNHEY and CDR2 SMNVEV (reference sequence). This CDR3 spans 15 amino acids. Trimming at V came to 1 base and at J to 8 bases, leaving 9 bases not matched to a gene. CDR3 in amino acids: CASSLFGDRTLEAFF. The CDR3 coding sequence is TGTGCCAGCAGTTTATTTGGGGACAGGACTTTAGAAGCTTTCTTT.

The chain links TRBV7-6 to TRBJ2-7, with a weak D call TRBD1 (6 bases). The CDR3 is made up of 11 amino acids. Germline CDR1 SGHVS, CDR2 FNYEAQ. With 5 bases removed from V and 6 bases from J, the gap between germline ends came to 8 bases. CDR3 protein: CASSKGVEQYF. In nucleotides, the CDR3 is TGTGCCAGCAGCAAGGGGGTCGAGCAGTACTTC.

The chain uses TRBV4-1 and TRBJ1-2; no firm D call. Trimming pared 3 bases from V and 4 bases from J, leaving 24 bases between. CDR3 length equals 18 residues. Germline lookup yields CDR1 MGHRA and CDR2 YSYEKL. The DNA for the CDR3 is TGCGCCAGCAGCCAGATAAACCTTAGGACGGCGGAGGGCTATGGCTACACCTTC. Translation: CASSQINLRTAEGYGYTF.

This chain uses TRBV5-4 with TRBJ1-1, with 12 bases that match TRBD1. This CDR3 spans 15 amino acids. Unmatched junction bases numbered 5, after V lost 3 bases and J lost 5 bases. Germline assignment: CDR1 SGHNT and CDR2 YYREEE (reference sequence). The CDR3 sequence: CASSSRDRGLTEAFF. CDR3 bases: TGTGCCAGCAGCTCCCGGGACAGGGGGCTTACTGAAGCTTTCTTT.

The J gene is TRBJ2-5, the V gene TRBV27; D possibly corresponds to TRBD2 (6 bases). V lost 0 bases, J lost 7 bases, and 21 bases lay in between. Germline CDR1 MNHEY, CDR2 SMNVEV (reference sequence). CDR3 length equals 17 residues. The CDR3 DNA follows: TGTGCCAGCAGTTTATCGGCAAGGGACTTGGGCGTATGGACCCAGTACTTC. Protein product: CASSLSARDLGVWTQYF.